This TCR beta chain emerged from a study of T cell clonotyping in hematopoietic cell transplantation. General study results and limits: Recipient TCR diversity dropped after transplant; expanded clonotypes rose from day 30 to 180. At the given depth, recipient repertoires were over 95% de novo clonotypes. Without cell sorting, CD4 versus CD8 contributions remain unresolved.

Time point defined: recipient sample about 28 days before transplant, after cytoreduction. The table came from immunoSEQ multiplex PCR; TCRdb's copy has only in-frame clones and leaves some out. Of about 27,000 clones listed, over 60% are singletons. The V segment lost 10 bases and the J segment 2 bases; nucleotides outside the gene matches: 5. CDR3 length: 13 residues. Germline-derived CDR1 and CDR2 are MGHDK and SYGVNS. With respect to this clone: No antigen is known for it.

This sample comprised peripheral blood mononuclear cells, obtained before stem cell transplant. The clonotype was recovered from a man in his fifties or sixties with myelodysplastic syndrome. Some clones in this sample may be carry-over from other donors' samples. The J gene is TRBJ2-4, the V gene TRBV25-1, with 7 bases fitting TRBD2. In DNA, the CDR3 is TGTGCCACCGCGGGAGCCTCCAAAAACATTCAGTACTTC. Residues: CATAGASKNIQYF.